This T cell receptor (beta chain) was recorded in a study of cytomegalovirus exposure and HLA in healthy donors. Study-level information: Per a later analysis, the approximately 600 first-cohort and 120 or so validation repertoires shared one platform. Broader study findings: TCR clusters originating in the first cohort tended to co-occur in the roughly 120 validation repertoires, according to a later analysis.

TCRdb's copy holds only in-frame clones and misses some; the assay was immunoSEQ multiplex PCR. The sample carries about 330,000 clones, more than 80% recorded once. The CDR3 length is 15 residues. V gave up 1 base and J gave up 3 bases; unmatched junction bases: 5. Germline values: CDR1 SQVTM, CDR2 ANQGSEA. Comment on this clone: Its antigen is unknown.

This TCR was sampled from a young woman in good health and CMV-seronegative. The J gene is TRBJ2-2, the V gene TRBV29-1; 7 positions agree with TRBD2. Sequencing used PBMCs. CDR3 coding DNA: TGCAGCGTTGAAGTCGGGGGGTGGGACACCGGGGAGCTGTTTTTT. Translating it yields CSVEVGGWDTGELFF.